This TCR beta chain was documented in a study of cytomegalovirus exposure and HLA in healthy donors. Broader study findings: Generally TCR sequences proved uncommon, though certain public TCRs appeared in numerous donors.

Points on this clone: Its cognate antigen is unknown.

Profiled with immunoSEQ multiplex PCR; TCRdb holds only in-frame clones, not every one. The table has about 220,000 clones, 70% to 90% seen once. The donors were members of the validation cohort comprising over a hundred subjects, separate from the approximately 670-subject first cohort. This CDR3 contains 15 residues. Germline CDR1 is SGHRS and CDR2 is YFSETQ. Trimming removed 4 bases at V and 0 bases at J, with 14 bases between. Source material: PBMCs. The TCR comes from a woman aged 18-30 years in good health and CMV-seronegative. J is TRBJ2-7 and V is TRBV5-1, with D perhaps TRBD1 (6 bases). The CDR3 spells CASSGRNRASYEQYF. The CDR3, as DNA: TGCGCCAGCAGCGGAAGAAACAGGGCCTCCTACGAGCAGTACTTC.